The T cell receptor (beta chain) described here comes from a study of T-cell reconstitution after alpha-beta-depleted transplantation in children. Germline assignment: CDR1 KGHSH and CDR2 LQKENI. The CDR3 contains 16 residues. Preparing the TCRbeta library involved the use of unique molecular identifiers. Via MiXCR, TCRdb re-called the PCR reads, giving one row per CDR3 protein. The sample includes 250,000 to 350,000 distinct CDR3 sequences, more than 9% seen only once; the top ten take over 9.5%. This clonotype was picked up a small number of times. Compared with germline, one end of the junction differs, possibly owing to a read error.

The receptor was isolated from a human donor who donated a stem cell graft to a child with SCID. Sample: PBMCs from the stem cell graft donor, taken from the stem cell graft. V is TRBV18 and J is TRBJ2-7, with D tentatively TRBD1 or TRBD2 (6 bases each). CDR3 protein: CASSPSSARLGGRLDF. Written as DNA, the CDR3 is TGTGCCAGCTCACCCTCCAGTGCACGCCTTGGGGGGCGTTTGGACTTC.